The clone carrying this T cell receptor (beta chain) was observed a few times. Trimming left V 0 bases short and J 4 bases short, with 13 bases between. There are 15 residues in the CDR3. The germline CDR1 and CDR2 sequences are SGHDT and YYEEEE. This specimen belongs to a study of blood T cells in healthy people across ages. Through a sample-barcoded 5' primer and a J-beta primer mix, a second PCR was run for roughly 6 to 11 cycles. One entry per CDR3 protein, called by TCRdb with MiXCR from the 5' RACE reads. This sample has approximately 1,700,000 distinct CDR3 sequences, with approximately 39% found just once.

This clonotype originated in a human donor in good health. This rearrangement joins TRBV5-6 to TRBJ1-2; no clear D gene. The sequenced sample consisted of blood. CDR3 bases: TGTGCCAGCAGCTTGGGCACCCGATATTCCTATGGCTACACCTTC. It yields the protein CASSLGTRYSYGYTF.